This T cell receptor (beta chain) stems from a study of OX40 agonist ivuxolimab in advanced cancers. V lost 5 bases and J lost 2; bases outside the gene matches: 9. Germline CDR1 reads SEHNR; CDR2 reads FQNEAQ (reference sequence). This CDR3 comprises 16 residues. Clones were sequenced by immunoSEQ multiplex PCR, and TCRdb holds only the in-frame ones, with some missing. In the table there are about 65,000 clones, around 87% of which are singletons. This clone was observed once. The rearrangement uses TRBV7-9 and TRBJ2-5, with 9 bases fitting TRBD2. This sequence originates from an adult with an advanced solid tumor such as melanoma, head and neck, liver or kidney cancer. Sequenced material: CD4+ or CD8+ T cells sorted from blood, taken in a trial of the OX40 agonist ivuxolimab. The CDR3 loop is CASSRVAGARQETQYF. In DNA form, the CDR3 reads TGTGCCAGCAGCCGGGTAGCGGGAGCCCGTCAAGAGACCCAGTACTTC. The complete variable domain, with remaining parts taken from reference TRBV7-9 and TRBJ2-5, reads DTGVSQNPRHKITKRGQNVTFRCDPISEHNRLYWYRQTLGQGPEFLTYFQNEAQLEKSRLLSDRFSAERPKGSFSTLEIQRTEQGDSAMYLCASSRVAGARQETQYFGPGTRLLVL.